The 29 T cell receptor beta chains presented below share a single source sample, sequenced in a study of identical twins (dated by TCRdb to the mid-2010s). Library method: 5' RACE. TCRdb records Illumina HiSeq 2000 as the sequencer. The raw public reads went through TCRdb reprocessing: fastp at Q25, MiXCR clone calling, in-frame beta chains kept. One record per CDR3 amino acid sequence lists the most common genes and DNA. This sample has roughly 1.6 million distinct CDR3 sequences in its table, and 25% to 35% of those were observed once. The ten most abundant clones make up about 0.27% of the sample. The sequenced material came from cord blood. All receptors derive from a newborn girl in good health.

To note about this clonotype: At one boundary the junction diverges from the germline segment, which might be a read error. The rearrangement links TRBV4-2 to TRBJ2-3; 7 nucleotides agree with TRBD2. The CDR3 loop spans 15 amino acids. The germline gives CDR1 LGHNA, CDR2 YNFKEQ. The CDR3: CASSQERGSLDAQYF. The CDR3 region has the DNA TGTGCCAGCAGCCAAGAGCGGGGGAGTTTAGATGCGCAGTATTTT.

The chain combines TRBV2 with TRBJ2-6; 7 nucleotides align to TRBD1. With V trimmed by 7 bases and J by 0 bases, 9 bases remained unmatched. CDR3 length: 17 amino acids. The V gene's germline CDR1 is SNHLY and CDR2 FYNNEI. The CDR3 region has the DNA TGTGCCAGCACTCGACAGGGCAACCGCTCTGGGGCCAACGTCCTGACTTTC. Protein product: CASTRQGNRSGANVLTF.

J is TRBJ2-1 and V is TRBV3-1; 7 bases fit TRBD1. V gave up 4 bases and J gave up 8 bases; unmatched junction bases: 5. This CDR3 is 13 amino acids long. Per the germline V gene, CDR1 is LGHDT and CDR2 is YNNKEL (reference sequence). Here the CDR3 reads CASSPSRGHEQFF. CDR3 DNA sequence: TGTGCCAGCAGCCCATCAAGGGGGCATGAGCAGTTCTTC.

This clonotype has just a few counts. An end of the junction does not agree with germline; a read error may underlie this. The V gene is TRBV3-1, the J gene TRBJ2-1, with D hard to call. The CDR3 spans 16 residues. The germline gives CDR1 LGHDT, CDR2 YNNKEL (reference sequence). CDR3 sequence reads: CVSSQDPGWLYNEQFF. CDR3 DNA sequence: TGTGTCAGCAGCCAAGATCCAGGCTGGCTCTACAATGAGCAGTTCTTC.

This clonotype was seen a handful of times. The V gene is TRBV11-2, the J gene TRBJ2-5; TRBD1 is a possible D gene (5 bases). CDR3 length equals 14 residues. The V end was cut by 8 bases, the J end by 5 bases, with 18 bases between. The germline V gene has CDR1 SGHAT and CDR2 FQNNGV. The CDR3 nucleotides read TGTGCCAGCCCCCGTCAGGGCGTACGGGAGACCCAGTACTTC. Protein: CASPRQGVRETQYF. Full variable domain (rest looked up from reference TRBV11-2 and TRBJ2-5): EAGVAQSPRYKIIEKRQSVAFWCNPISGHATLYWYQQILGQGPKLLIQFQNNGVVDDSQLPKDRFSAERLKGVDSTLKIQPAKLEDSAVYLCASPRQGVRETQYFGPGTRLLVL.

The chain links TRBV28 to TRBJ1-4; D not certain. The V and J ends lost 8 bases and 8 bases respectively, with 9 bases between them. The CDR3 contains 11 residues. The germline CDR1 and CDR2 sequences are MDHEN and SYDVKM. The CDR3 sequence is CASGLWEKLFF. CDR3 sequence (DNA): TGTGCCAGCGGACTTTGGGAAAAACTGTTTTTT. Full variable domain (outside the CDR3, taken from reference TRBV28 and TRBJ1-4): DVKVTQSSRYLVKRTGEKVFLECVQDMDHENMFWYRQDPGLGLRLIYFSYDVKMKEKGDIPEGYSVSREKKERFSLILESASTNQTSMYLCASGLWEKLFFGSGTQLSVL.

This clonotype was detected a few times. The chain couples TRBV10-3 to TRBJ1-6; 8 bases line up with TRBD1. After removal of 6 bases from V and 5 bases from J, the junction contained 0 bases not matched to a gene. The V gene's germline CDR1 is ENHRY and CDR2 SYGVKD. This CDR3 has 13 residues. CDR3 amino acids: CAIRDRDNSPLHF. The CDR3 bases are TGTGCCATCAGGGACAGGGATAATTCACCCCTCCACTTT.

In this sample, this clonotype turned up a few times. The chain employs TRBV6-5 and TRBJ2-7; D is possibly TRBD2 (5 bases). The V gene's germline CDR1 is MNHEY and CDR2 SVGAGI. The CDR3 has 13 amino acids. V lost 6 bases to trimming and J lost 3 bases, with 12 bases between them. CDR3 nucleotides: TGTGCCAGCAGCGGATCCCGGGACTACGAGCAGTACTTC. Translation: CASSGSRDYEQYF.

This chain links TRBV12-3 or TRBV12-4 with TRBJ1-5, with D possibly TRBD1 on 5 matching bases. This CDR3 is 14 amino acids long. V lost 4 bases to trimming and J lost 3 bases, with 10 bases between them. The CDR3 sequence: CASSSTENNQPQHF. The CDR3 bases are TGTGCCAGCAGTTCGACAGAGAACAATCAGCCCCAGCATTTT.

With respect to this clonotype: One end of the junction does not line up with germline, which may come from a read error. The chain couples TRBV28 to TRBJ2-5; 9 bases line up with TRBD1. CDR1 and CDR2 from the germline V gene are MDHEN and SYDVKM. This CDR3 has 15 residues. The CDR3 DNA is TGTGCCATCGAGAAGCCGGGACAGGGCCAAGGGACCCAGTACTTC. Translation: CAIEKPGQGQGTQYF.

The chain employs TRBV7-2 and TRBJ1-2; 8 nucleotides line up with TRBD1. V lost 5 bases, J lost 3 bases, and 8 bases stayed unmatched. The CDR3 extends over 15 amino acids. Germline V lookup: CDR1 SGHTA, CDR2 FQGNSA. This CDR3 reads CASSPTGGPYYGYTF. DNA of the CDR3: TGTGCCAGCAGCCCTACAGGGGGACCCTACTATGGCTACACCTTC.

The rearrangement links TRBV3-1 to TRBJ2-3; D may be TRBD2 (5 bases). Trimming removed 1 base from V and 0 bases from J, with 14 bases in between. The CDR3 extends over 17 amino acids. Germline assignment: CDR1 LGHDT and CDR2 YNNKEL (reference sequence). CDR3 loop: CASSQVFWTQSTDTQYF. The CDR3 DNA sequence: TGTGCCAGCAGCCAAGTATTCTGGACTCAGAGCACAGATACGCAGTATTTT.

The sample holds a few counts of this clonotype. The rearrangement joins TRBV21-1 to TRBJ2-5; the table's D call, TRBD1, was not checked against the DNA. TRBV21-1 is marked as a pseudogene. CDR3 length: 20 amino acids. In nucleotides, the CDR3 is TGTGCCAGCAGCACTCCCGGGACAGGGATTGCTAGCGGGTCTCAAGAGACCCAGTACTTC. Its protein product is CASSTPGTGIASGSQETQYF.

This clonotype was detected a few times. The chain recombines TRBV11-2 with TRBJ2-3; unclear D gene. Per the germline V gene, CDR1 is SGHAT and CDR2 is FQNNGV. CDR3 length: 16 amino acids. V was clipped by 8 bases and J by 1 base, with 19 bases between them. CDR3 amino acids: CASGAATTYRTDTQYF. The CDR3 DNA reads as TGTGCCAGCGGAGCCGCAACTACCTATCGCACAGATACGCAGTATTTT.

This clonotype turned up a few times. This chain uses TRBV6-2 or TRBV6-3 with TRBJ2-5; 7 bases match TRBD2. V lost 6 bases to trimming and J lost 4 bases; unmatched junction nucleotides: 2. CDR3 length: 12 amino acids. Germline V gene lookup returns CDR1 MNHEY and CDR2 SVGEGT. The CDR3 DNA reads TGTGCCAGCAGCGGACTAGGAGAGACCCAGTACTTC. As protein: CASSGLGETQYF.

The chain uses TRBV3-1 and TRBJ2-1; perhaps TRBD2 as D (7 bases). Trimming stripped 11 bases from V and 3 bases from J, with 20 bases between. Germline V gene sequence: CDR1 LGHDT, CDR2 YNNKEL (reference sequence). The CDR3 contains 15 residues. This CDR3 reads CACSPGGGFYNEQFF. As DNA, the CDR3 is TGTGCCTGCTCTCCCGGCGGGGGCTTCTACAATGAGCAGTTCTTC.

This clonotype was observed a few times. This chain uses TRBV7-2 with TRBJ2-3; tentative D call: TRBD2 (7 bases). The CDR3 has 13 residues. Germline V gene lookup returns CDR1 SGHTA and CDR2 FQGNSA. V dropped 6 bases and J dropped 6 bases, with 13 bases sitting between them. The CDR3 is CASRGGAADTQYF. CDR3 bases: TGTGCCAGCAGAGGGGGGGCTGCGGATACGCAGTATTTT. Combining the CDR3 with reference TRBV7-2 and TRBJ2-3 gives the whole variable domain GAGVSQSPSNKVTEKGKDVELRCDPISGHTALYWYRQSLGQGLEFLIYFQGNSAPDKSGLPSDRFSAERTGGSVSTLTIQRTQQEDSAVYLCASRGGAADTQYFGPGTRLTVL.

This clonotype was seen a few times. The CDR3 here is CASSTGGFTEAFF. In nucleotides, the CDR3 is TGTGCCAGCTCGACAGGGGGCTTTACTGAAGCTTTCTTT. The gene calls are TRBV2 and TRBJ1-1; 10 bases match TRBD1. In germline, CDR1 is SNHLY, CDR2 FYNNEI. The CDR3 runs to 13 residues. V lost 8 bases and J lost 5; bases outside the gene matches: 5.

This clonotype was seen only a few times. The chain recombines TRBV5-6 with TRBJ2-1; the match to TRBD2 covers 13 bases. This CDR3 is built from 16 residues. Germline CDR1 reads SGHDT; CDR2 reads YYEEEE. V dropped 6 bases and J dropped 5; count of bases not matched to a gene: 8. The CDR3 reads CASTGTSGVQDNEQFF. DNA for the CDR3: TGTGCCAGCACAGGGACTAGCGGGGTTCAGGACAATGAGCAGTTCTTC.

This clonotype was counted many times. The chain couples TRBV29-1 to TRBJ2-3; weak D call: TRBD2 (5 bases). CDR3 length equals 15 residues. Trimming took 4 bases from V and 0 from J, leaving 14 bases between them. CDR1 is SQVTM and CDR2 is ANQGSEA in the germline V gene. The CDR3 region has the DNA TGCAGCGTTGTATTAGCGCCTTCTAGCACAGATACGCAGTATTTT. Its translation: CSVVLAPSSTDTQYF.

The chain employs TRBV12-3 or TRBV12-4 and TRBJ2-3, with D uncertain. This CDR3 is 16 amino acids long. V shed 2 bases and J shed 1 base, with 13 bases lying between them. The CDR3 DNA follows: TGTGCCAGCAGTTTAACCGGGCGGCCGGGCACAGATACGCAGTATTTT. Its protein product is CASSLTGRPGTDTQYF.

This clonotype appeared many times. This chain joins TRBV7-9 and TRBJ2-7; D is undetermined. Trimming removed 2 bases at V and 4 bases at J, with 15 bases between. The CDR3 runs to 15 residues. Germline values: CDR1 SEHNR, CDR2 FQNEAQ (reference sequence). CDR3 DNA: TGTGCCAGCAGCTTAACTTCTGGGTTAAAATACGAGCAGTACTTC. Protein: CASSLTSGLKYEQYF.

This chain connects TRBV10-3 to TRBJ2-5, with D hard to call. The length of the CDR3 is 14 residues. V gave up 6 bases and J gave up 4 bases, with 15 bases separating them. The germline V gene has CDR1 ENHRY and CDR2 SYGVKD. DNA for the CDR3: TGTGCCATCAGCTCCCTAGAGTCCCCAGAGACCCAGTACTTC. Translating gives CAISSLESPETQYF.

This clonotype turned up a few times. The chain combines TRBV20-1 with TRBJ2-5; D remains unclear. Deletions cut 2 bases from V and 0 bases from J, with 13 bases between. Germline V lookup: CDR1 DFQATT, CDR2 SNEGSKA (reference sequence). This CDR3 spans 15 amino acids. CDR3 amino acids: CSARPKTWYQETQYF. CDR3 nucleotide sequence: TGCAGTGCTAGACCGAAAACGTGGTACCAAGAGACCCAGTACTTC.

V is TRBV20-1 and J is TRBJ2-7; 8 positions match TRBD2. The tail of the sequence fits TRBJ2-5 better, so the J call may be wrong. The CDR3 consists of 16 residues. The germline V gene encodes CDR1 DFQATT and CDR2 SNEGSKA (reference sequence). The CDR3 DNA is TGCAGTGCTAGAGACGGATCTCGGACTAGCCTAGGGACCCAGTACTTC. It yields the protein CSARDGSRTSLGTQYF.

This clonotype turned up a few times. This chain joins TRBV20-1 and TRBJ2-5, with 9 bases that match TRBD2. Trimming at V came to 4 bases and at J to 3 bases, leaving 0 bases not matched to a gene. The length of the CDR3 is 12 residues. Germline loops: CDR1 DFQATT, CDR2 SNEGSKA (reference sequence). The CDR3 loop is CSAIAGEETQYF. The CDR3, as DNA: TGCAGTGCTATAGCGGGAGAAGAGACCCAGTACTTC.

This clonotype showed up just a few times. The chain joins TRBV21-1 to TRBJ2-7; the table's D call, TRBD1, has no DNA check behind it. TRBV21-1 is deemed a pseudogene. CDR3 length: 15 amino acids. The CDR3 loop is CASSTWTGRINEQYF. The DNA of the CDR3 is TGTGCCAGCAGCACGTGGACAGGGAGGATAAACGAGCAGTACTTC.

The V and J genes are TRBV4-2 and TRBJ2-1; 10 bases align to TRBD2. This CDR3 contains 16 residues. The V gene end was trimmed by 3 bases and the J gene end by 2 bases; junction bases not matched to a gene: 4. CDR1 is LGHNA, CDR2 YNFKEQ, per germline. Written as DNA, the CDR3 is TGTGCCAGCAGCCAGAGCGGGAGGGCGACCTACAATGAGCAGTTCTTC. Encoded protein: CASSQSGRATYNEQFF.

Here the CDR3 reads CSASAGTGEEKLFF. The CDR3 nucleotides read TGCAGTGCTAGCGCCGGGACAGGGGAGGAAAAACTGTTTTTT. V is TRBV20-1 and J is TRBJ1-4, with 10 nucleotides matching TRBD1. Looked up from germline, CDR1 is DFQATT and CDR2 is SNEGSKA (reference sequence). V trimming: 3 bases; J trimming: 8 bases; junction bases outside the gene matches: 6. CDR3 size: 14 residues.